These 20 T cell receptor beta chains share one sample of origin, sequenced in a study of blood T cell repertoires in COVID-19. The method was immunoSEQ multiplex PCR; TCRdb's version includes in-frame clones alone and lacks a portion of them. The sample includes about 210,000 clones, around 92% of them seen just once. Sequenced input: peripheral blood. These receptors originate from a man younger than 40 with acute or convalescent COVID-19.

The V and J genes are TRBV2 and TRBJ1-2; D ambiguous. V dropped 3 bases and J dropped 2 bases, with 10 bases sitting between them. CDR3 length: 14 amino acids. Germline V gives CDR1 SNHLY, CDR2 FYNNEI. CDR3 in amino acids: CASSDEVGNYGYTF. CDR3 DNA sequence: TGTGCCAGCAGTGATGAGGTCGGCAACTATGGCTACACCTTC.

The chain is built from TRBV18 and TRBJ2-7; the D gene is possibly TRBD2 (6 bases). V lost 5 bases and J lost 2, with 22 bases in between. Germline assignment: CDR1 KGHSH and CDR2 LQKENI. The CDR3 totals 17 residues. The CDR3 loop reads CASSERQSEGPTYEQYF. CDR3 nucleotide sequence: TGTGCCAGCTCAGAGAGACAGTCGGAGGGCCCAACCTACGAGCAGTACTTC.

The chain joins TRBV27 to TRBJ2-7, with D maybe TRBD2 (6 bases). CDR1 is MNHEY and CDR2 is SMNVEV in the germline V gene (reference sequence). The length of the CDR3 is 15 residues. The ends were cut back, 7 bases at V and 5 bases at J, with 21 bases in the middle. The DNA of the CDR3 is TGTGCCAGCATACCCCGCGGGGCGGCGAGTGACGAGCAGTACTTC. Its protein is CASIPRGAASDEQYF.

The chain combines TRBV7-2 with TRBJ1-4; D is undetermined. Germline V gene sequence: CDR1 SGHTA, CDR2 FQGNSA. This CDR3 is 14 amino acids long. Trimming shortened V by 3 bases and J by 10 bases, and 15 bases separated the two germline ends. Here the CDR3 reads CASSFFALEGKLFF. The CDR3 DNA reads TGTGCCAGCAGCTTTTTTGCCCTAGAGGGAAAACTGTTTTTT.

The chain employs TRBV5-4 and TRBJ1-3, with D uncertain. This CDR3 spans 15 amino acids. Looked up from germline, CDR1 is SGHNT and CDR2 is YYREEE (reference sequence). The V gene lost 4 bases and the J gene lost 0 bases, with 11 bases spanning the gap. The DNA for the CDR3 is TGTGCCAGCAGCCCGGCGGAGAGCTCTGGAAACACCATATATTTT. This translates into CASSPAESSGNTIYF.

The chain recombines TRBV5-5 with TRBJ1-2; 7 nucleotides agree with TRBD1. V dropped 4 bases and J dropped 10; count of bases not matched to a gene: 10. CDR3 length equals 13 residues. CDR1 is SGHKS and CDR2 is YYEKEE in the germline V gene (reference sequence). The CDR3 DNA reads TGTGCCAGCAGCCTTGACAGGGTACGTTTCTACACCTTC. Protein sequence: CASSLDRVRFYTF.

The gene calls are TRBV6-1 and TRBJ1-1, with D unclear. Trimming pared 2 bases from V and 5 bases from J, leaving 9 bases between. Germline V lookup: CDR1 MNHNS, CDR2 SASEGT. CDR3 size: 13 residues. The CDR3 loop reads CASSETRSTEAFF. CDR3 sequence (DNA): TGTGCCAGCAGTGAAACCCGGAGTACTGAAGCTTTCTTT.

J is TRBJ2-7 and V is TRBV7-2; D remains ambiguous. Trimming removed 3 bases at V and 2 bases at J, with 17 bases between. Per the germline V gene, CDR1 is SGHTA and CDR2 is FQGNSA. The CDR3 is 16 residues long. The CDR3 loop is CASSFRIEAPTYEQYF. The CDR3 nucleotides read TGTGCCAGCAGCTTTCGCATAGAGGCACCCACCTACGAGCAGTACTTC. The full variable domain, completed using reference TRBV7-2 and TRBJ2-7, is GAGVSQSPSNKVTEKGKDVELRCDPISGHTALYWYRQSLGQGLEFLIYFQGNSAPDKSGLPSDRFSAERTGGSVSTLTIQRTQQEDSAVYLCASSFRIEAPTYEQYFGPGTRLTVT.

The chain has TRBV9 and TRBJ2-3; 8 bases are shared with TRBD2. The junction had 5 bases not matched to a gene; V was cut back by 5 bases and J by 0 bases. Germline lookup yields CDR1 SGDLS and CDR2 YYNGEE. The CDR3 spans 15 residues. The CDR3 region is CASRVGTRSTDTQYF. The DNA for the CDR3 is TGTGCCAGCAGGGTTGGGACTAGAAGCACAGATACGCAGTATTTT.

The rearrangement uses TRBV5-1 and TRBJ1-1; D is unclear. V lost 0 bases and J 5 bases, leaving 11 bases between the germline ends. The CDR3 has 14 amino acids. Germline V gene sequence: CDR1 SGHRS, CDR2 YFSETQ. CDR3 amino acids: CASSLGRESTEAFF. The CDR3, as DNA: TGCGCCAGCAGCTTGGGCCGTGAGTCAACTGAAGCTTTCTTT.

This chain links TRBV9 with TRBJ1-2; no clear D gene. The germline V and J ends were trimmed by 0 bases and 1 base, with 7 bases remaining between them. This CDR3 is 14 amino acids long. Per the germline V gene, CDR1 is SGDLS and CDR2 is YYNGEE. CDR3 protein: CASSVGGLNYGYTF. In DNA form, the CDR3 reads TGTGCCAGCAGCGTAGGAGGGCTTAACTATGGCTACACCTTC.

The chain couples TRBV19 to TRBJ2-1, with 9 bases identical to TRBD2. Germline CDR1 LNHDA, CDR2 SQIVND (reference sequence). Trimming removed 5 bases from V and 4 bases from J; junction bases left unmatched: 3. The CDR3 is made up of 14 amino acids. The CDR3 DNA is TGTGCCAGTAGTGTTCTAGCGGGATACAATGAGCAGTTCTTC. Translating gives CASSVLAGYNEQFF.

The chain is built from TRBV24-1 and TRBJ1-2; D is uncertain. V was cut by 4 bases and J by 5 bases, with 13 bases left in between. Germline-derived CDR1 and CDR2 are KGHDR and SFDVKD. The CDR3 sequence is 14 residues long. CDR3 protein: CATSEDGRGYGYTF. Here the CDR3 DNA reads TGTGCCACCAGTGAGGACGGACGGGGTTATGGCTACACCTTC.

J is TRBJ2-3 and V is TRBV19, with 8 bases that match TRBD2. This CDR3 is 14 amino acids long. V trimming: 10 bases; J trimming: 4 bases; junction bases outside the gene matches: 10. Per germline, CDR1 LNHDA and CDR2 SQIVND (reference sequence). The CDR3 nucleotides read TGTGCCACCGCGGTCACGGGGGGGGCAGATACGCAGTATTTT. Translated, it gives CATAVTGGADTQYF.

V usage is TRBV19 and J usage is TRBJ2-7; TRBD1 aligns across 11 bases. Germline V gene data show CDR1 as LNHDA and CDR2 as SQIVND (reference sequence). The CDR3 is 16 amino acids. J was trimmed by 2 bases and V by 2 bases; bases with no gene match: 5. The CDR3 sequence: CASSIIRGQGAYEQYF. CDR3 DNA: TGTGCCAGTAGTATAATAAGGGGACAGGGGGCCTACGAGCAGTACTTC.

V usage is TRBV30 and J usage is TRBJ1-2; TRBD1 is a possible D gene (5 bases). The CDR3 runs 15 residues. V shed 3 bases and J shed 6 bases, with 20 bases lying between them. Germline V CDR1 and CDR2: GTSNPN, SVGIG (reference sequence). DNA of the CDR3: TGTGCCTGGAGACGGGACTTTAAAAGCGGGAATGGCTACACCTTC. It encodes CAWRRDFKSGNGYTF.

This rearrangement joins TRBV6-5 to TRBJ2-3; D gene uncertain. CDR3 length: 12 residues. The germline V and J ends were trimmed by 6 bases and 11 bases, with 15 bases remaining between them. Germline V gene data show CDR1 as MNHEY and CDR2 as SVGAGI. The CDR3 DNA reads TGTGCCAGCAGCTCTGATCGGGTACGGCAGTATTTT. Protein: CASSSDRVRQYF.

The chain combines TRBV5-1 with TRBJ1-2; the D is unclear. Germline CDR1 is SGHRS and CDR2 is YFSETQ. V lost 1 base and J lost 8, with 15 bases in between. The CDR3 length is 14 residues. The CDR3 DNA reads TGCGCCAGCAGCTTGTCACCGCGATACTCGGGCTACACCTTC. This gives the protein CASSLSPRYSGYTF.

The chain combines TRBV5-4 with TRBJ2-1, with 8 nucleotides matching TRBD1. CDR1 and CDR2 (germline): SGHNT, YYREEE (reference sequence). After removal of 4 bases from V and 7 bases from J, the junction contained 7 bases not matched to a gene. The CDR3 extends over 14 amino acids. CDR3 amino acids: CASSGQGLNNEQFF. The DNA of the CDR3 is TGTGCCAGCAGCGGACAGGGACTGAATAATGAGCAGTTCTTC. The whole variable domain, remainder taken from reference TRBV5-4 and TRBJ2-1, is ETGVTQSPTHLIKTRGQQVTLRCSSQSGHNTVSWYQQALGQGPQFIFQYYREEENGRGNFPPRFSGLQFPNYSSELNVNALELDDSALYLCASSGQGLNNEQFFGPGTRLTVL.

This clone was found once. The V call is TRBV30, the J call TRBJ1-3; D gene ambiguous. Germline V gene lookup returns CDR1 GTSNPN and CDR2 SVGIG (reference sequence). V lost 0 bases, J lost 4 bases, and 4 bases lay in between. The CDR3 loop spans 12 amino acids. CDR3 region: CAWSVQGNTIYF. In DNA, the CDR3 is TGTGCCTGGAGTGTACAGGGAAACACCATATATTTT.